This passage covers 15 T cell receptor beta chains from one sample sequenced in a study of molecular identifiers for immune sequencing clone quantification. From the PCR reads, TCRdb called clonotypes with MiXCR, one entry per CDR3 protein. The sample lists about half a million distinct CDR3 sequences, roughly 24% seen once, with 0.7% to 0.9% in the top ten. The sample was naive CD8+ T cells from blood, with Jurkat cell RNA spiked in. Noted subset: FACS-sorted CD8+CD4-CCR7+CD45RA+ naive T cells. The receptors here all came from a human donor in good health. Some libraries in this study had Jurkat cell RNA spiked in.

This clonotype was recorded at least ten times. The chain is built from TRBV20-1 and TRBJ2-5; TRBD1 matches at 10 bases. Germline V gene lookup returns CDR1 DFQATT and CDR2 SNEGSKA (reference sequence). V shed 3 bases and J 5 bases; nucleotides not matched to a gene: 6. The CDR3 has 14 amino acids. Here the CDR3 reads CSASLGQGVETQYF. The CDR3 coding sequence is TGCAGTGCTAGTTTAGGACAGGGGGTGGAGACCCAGTACTTC.

This clonotype was seen only a few times. The rearrangement links TRBV28 to TRBJ2-7; D possibly corresponds to TRBD1 (5 bases). The V gene's germline CDR1 is MDHEN and CDR2 SYDVKM. The CDR3 is 11 residues long. Trimming pared 5 bases from V and 6 bases from J, leaving 8 bases between. CDR3 sequence (DNA): TGTGCCAGCAGTCGGACAATCGAGCAGTACTTC. Encoded protein: CASSRTIEQYF.

At least ten counts were recorded for this clonotype. The rearrangement joins TRBV7-2 to TRBJ2-7, with 7 bases matching TRBD2. The J segment lost 0 bases and the V segment lost 5 bases, leaving 7 bases of the junction unmatched. Germline V CDR1 and CDR2: SGHTA, FQGNSA. The CDR3 spans 15 residues. DNA of the CDR3: TGTGCCAGCAGCCATAGCGGGTTTAGCTCCTACGAGCAGTACTTC. Its translation is CASSHSGFSSYEQYF.

This clonotype was counted once. V usage is TRBV12-3 or TRBV12-4 and J usage is TRBJ2-1, with D hard to call. This CDR3 has 15 amino acids. The germline V and J ends were trimmed by 7 bases and 0 bases, with 13 bases remaining between them. The CDR3 DNA reads as TGTGCCAGCACCCCCGACGGAAGCTCCTACAATGAGCAGTTCTTC. Protein product: CASTPDGSSYNEQFF.

This clonotype occurred a few times. V is TRBV6-5 and J is TRBJ2-5, with D perhaps TRBD1 (6 bases). Trimming took off 5 bases at V and 2 bases at J, with 15 bases between the two ends. This CDR3 spans 15 amino acids. CDR1 is MNHEY and CDR2 is SVGAGI in the germline V gene. This chain's CDR3 is CASSTSTGLQETQYF. CDR3 in DNA: TGTGCCAGCAGTACTTCAACAGGGTTACAAGAGACCCAGTACTTC.

The CDR3 sequence is CATSDSTGGWTGELFF. In DNA form, the CDR3 reads TGTGCCACCAGTGATTCGACAGGGGGCTGGACCGGGGAGCTGTTTTTT. The chain recombines TRBV24-1 with TRBJ2-2, with 10 bases lining up with TRBD1. This CDR3 has 16 amino acids. After removal of 2 bases from V and 5 bases from J, the junction contained 4 bases not matched to a gene. CDR1 and CDR2 from the germline V gene are KGHDR and SFDVKD.

On this clonotype: A much larger clone differs from this one at a single base, so this may be a read error. The chain carries TRBV7-9 and TRBJ1-1, with D unclear. Germline V lookup: CDR1 SEHNR, CDR2 FQNEAQ (reference sequence). The CDR3 length is 12 residues. V gave up 1 base and J gave up 10 bases, with 10 bases separating them. CDR3 loop: CASSLVAAAAFF. The CDR3, as DNA: TGTGCCAGCAGCTTAGTGGCAGCTGCAGCTTTCTTT.

This clonotype was counted only a few times. The rearrangement uses TRBV13 and TRBJ2-3, with 9 bases matching TRBD2. Germline V gene data show CDR1 as PRHDT and CDR2 as FYEKMQ (reference sequence). The CDR3 has 17 residues. V dropped 1 base and J dropped 2; count of bases not matched to a gene: 7. CDR3 nucleotides: TGTGCCAGCAGCTTAGAGGGGCTAGCGGGGCTCACAGATACGCAGTATTTT. Protein product: CASSLEGLAGLTDTQYF.

This clonotype was detected a few times. The chain uses TRBV27 and TRBJ2-5, with D possibly being TRBD1 (5 bases). Germline assignment: CDR1 MNHEY and CDR2 SMNVEV (reference sequence). This CDR3 comprises 13 residues. Trimming cost V 5 bases and J 4 bases, with 11 bases left between them. The CDR3 reads CASSPRTRETQYF. The DNA for the CDR3 is TGTGCCAGCAGTCCTAGGACACGAGAGACCCAGTACTTC.

This clonotype was observed a few times. The rearrangement links TRBV7-6 to TRBJ2-2; D possibly corresponds to TRBD2 (7 bases). Trimming left V 5 bases short and J 3 bases short, with 22 bases between. This CDR3 is built from 18 residues. The germline CDR1 and CDR2 sequences are SGHVS and FNYEAQ. This CDR3 is CASSLNIPRGRDTGELFF. As DNA, the CDR3 is TGTGCCAGCAGCCTTAACATTCCGCGGGGGCGCGACACCGGGGAGCTGTTTTTT.

The chain uses TRBV30 and TRBJ2-3; 14 positions agree with TRBD2. From germline, CDR1 is GTSNPN and CDR2 SVGIG (reference sequence). The CDR3 length is 14 residues. J gave up 5 bases and V 5 bases, and 3 bases lay outside the gene matches. As DNA, the CDR3 is TGTGCCTGGGAGGGACTAGCGGGGGTAGATACGCAGTATTTT. It encodes CAWEGLAGVDTQYF.

This clonotype appeared a few times. The chain is built from TRBV25-1 and TRBJ2-1, with a possible D match to TRBD2 (5 bases). Germline CDR1 and CDR2: MGHDK and SYGVNS. CDR3 length: 15 residues. The germline V and J ends were trimmed by 4 bases and 0 bases, with 10 bases remaining between them. CDR3 loop: CASSGAVGSYNEQFF. In DNA, the CDR3 is TGTGCCAGCAGTGGAGCGGTAGGCTCCTACAATGAGCAGTTCTTC.

This chain uses TRBV27 with TRBJ2-2; possibly TRBD2 for D (5 bases). The V end was cut by 3 bases, the J end by 1 base, with 18 bases between. The CDR3 is made up of 18 amino acids. Germline V lookup: CDR1 MNHEY, CDR2 SMNVEV (reference sequence). In DNA form, the CDR3 reads TGTGCCAGCAGTTTGATAATTTTGGGGAGTGGGAACACCGGGGAGCTGTTTTTT. It specifies CASSLIILGSGNTGELFF.

As for this clonotype: The conserved closing phenylalanine or tryptophan is absent in this CDR3, likely reflecting a read error. The V and J genes are TRBV5-1 and TRBJ2-7, with no clear D. CDR1 and CDR2 from the germline V gene are SGHRS and YFSETQ. V shed 0 bases and J shed 5 bases, with 12 bases lying between them. There are 14 residues in the CDR3. The CDR3 DNA is TGCGCCAGCAGCTTGGTGGCCCCCCAGGACGAGCAGTACCTC. This sequence encodes CASSLVAPQDEQYL.

In this sample, this clonotype turned up a few times. This chain's CDR3 is CASSSASGRSPGTDTQYF. The CDR3 nucleotides are TGTGCCAGCAGCTCGGCTAGCGGGAGGTCCCCTGGCACAGATACGCAGTATTTT. The V and J genes are TRBV11-2 and TRBJ2-3, with 11 positions matching TRBD2. The V and J ends lost 4 bases and 1 base, in that order; junction bases with no gene match: 10. Germline CDR1 reads SGHAT; CDR2 reads FQNNGV. The CDR3 has 18 amino acids.